This TCR beta chain comes out of a study of blood T cells in healthy people across ages. For the study at large: Template switching retrieved approximately one barcoded beta molecule for each two T cells.

With a J-beta primer mix and a sample-barcoded 5' primer, a second PCR ran about 6 to 11 cycles. A 12-random-nucleotide template-switch adaptor tagged each cDNA molecule. MiXCR, applied by TCRdb to the 5' RACE reads, yields one record per CDR3 protein. The data show 1.5 million to 2 million distinct CDR3 sequences, approximately 50% seen once. This clonotype was seen a few times. Its target is not known. General study findings and limits: Naive T cell percentage strongly correlated with TCR beta diversity. A greater number of naive CD4+ cells and higher diversity distinguished long-lived donors from aged donors.

This TCR was sampled from a middle-aged woman in good health. The sample consisted of blood.

The CDR3 DNA reads as TGCAGTGCTAGATCGGGAGGGGGGTATGGCTACACCTTC. Encoded protein: CSARSGGGYGYTF. The chain joins TRBV20-1 to TRBJ1-2; D is perhaps TRBD1 (6 bases). The CDR3 covers 13 residues. The germline CDR1 and CDR2 sequences are DFQATT and SNEGSKA (reference sequence). V was clipped by 2 bases and J by 5 bases, with 12 bases between them.